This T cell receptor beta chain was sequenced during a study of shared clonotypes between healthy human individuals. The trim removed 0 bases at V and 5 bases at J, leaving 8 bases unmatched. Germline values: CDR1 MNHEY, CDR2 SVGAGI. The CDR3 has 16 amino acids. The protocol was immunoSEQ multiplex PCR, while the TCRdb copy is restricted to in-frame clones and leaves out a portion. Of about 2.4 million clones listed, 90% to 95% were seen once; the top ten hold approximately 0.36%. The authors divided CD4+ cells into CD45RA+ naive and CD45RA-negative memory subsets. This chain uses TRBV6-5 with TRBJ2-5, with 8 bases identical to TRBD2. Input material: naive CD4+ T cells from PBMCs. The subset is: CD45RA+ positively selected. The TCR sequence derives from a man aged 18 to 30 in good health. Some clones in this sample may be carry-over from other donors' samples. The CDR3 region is CASSYSGGRPRETQYF. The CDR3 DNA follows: TGTGCCAGCAGTTACTCCGGCGGGAGGCCGAGGGAGACCCAGTACTTC.